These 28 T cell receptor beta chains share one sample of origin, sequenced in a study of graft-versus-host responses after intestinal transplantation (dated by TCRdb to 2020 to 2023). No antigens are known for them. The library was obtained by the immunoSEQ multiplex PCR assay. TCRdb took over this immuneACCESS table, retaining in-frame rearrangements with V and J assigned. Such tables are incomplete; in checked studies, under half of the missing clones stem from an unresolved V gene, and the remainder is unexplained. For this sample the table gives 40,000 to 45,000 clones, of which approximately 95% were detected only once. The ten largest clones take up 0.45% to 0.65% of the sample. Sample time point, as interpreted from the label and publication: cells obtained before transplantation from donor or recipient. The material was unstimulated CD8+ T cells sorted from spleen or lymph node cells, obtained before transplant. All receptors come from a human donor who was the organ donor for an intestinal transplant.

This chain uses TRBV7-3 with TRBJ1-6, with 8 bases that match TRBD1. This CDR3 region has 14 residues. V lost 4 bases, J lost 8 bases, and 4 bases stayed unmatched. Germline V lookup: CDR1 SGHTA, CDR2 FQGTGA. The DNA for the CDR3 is TGTGCCAGCAGCTCAGGGGGCCTAGATTCACCCCTCCACTTT. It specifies CASSSGGLDSPLHF.

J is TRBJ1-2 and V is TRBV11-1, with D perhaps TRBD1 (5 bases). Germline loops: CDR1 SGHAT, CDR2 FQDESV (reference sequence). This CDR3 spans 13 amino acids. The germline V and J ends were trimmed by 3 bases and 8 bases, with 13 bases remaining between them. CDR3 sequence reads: CASSFPGTQGYTF. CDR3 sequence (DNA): TGTGCCAGCAGCTTTCCCGGGACCCAAGGCTACACCTTC.

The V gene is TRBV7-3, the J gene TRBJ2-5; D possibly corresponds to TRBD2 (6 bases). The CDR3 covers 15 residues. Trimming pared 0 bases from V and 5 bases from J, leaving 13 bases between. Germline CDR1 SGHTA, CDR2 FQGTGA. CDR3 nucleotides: TGTGCCAGCAGCTTAACTGGCGGGGTTGGGGAGACCCAGTACTTC. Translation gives CASSLTGGVGETQYF.

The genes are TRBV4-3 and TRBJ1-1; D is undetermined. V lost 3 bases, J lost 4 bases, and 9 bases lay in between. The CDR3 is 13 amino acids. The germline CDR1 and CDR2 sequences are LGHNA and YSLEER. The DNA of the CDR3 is TGCGCCAGCAGCCAGGGAGGGTCCACTGAAGCTTTCTTT. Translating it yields CASSQGGSTEAFF.

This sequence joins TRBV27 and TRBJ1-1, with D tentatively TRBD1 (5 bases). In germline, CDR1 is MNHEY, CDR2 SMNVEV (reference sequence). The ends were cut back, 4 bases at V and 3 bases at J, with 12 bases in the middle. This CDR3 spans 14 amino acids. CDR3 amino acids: CASSSGGGYTEAFF. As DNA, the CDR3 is TGTGCCAGCAGTTCGGGGGGAGGGTACACTGAAGCTTTCTTT.

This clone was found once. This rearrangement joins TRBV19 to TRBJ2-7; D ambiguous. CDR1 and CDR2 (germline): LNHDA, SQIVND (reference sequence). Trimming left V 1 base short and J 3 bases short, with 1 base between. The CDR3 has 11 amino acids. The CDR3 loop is CASSIGYEQYF. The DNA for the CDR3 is TGTGCCAGTAGTATAGGCTACGAGCAGTACTTC.

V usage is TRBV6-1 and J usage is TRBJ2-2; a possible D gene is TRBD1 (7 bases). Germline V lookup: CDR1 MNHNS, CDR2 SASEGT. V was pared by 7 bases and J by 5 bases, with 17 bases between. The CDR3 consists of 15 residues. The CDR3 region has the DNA TGTGCCAGCACTTATGACAGGGCGGGAACCGGGGAGCTGTTTTTT. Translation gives CASTYDRAGTGELFF.

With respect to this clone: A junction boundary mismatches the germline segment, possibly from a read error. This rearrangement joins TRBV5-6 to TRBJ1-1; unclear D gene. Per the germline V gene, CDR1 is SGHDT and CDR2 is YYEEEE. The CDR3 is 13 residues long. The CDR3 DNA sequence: TGTGCCAGCACCTTGGGTTTGGGGACTGAAGCTTTCTTT. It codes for CASTLGLGTEAFF.

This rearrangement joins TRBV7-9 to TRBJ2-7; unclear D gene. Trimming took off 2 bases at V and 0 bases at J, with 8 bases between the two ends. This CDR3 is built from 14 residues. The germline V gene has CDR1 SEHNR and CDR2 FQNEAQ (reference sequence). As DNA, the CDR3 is TGTGCCAGCAGCTTATCGCAGAGCTCCTACGAGCAGTACTTC. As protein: CASSLSQSSYEQYF.

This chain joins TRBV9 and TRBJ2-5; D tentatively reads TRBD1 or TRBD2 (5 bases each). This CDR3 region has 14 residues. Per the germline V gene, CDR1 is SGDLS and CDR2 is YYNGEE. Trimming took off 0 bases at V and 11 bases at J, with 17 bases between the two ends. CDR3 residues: CASSVGGAGREQYF. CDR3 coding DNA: TGTGCCAGCAGCGTAGGAGGGGCAGGTAGGGAGCAGTACTTC. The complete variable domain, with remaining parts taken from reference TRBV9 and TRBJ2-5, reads DSGVTQTPKHLITATGQRVTLRCSPRSGDLSVYWYQQSLDQGLQFLIQYYNGEERAKGNILERFSAQQFPDLHSELNLSSLELGDSALYFCASSVGGAGREQYFGPGTRLLVL.

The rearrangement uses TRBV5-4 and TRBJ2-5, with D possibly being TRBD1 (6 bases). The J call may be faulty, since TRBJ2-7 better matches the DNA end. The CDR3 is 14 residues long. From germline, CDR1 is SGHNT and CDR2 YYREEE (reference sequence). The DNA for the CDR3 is TGTGCCAGCAGCGCGGAACTCGACAGGTACGAGCAGTACTTC. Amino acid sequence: CASSAELDRYEQYF.

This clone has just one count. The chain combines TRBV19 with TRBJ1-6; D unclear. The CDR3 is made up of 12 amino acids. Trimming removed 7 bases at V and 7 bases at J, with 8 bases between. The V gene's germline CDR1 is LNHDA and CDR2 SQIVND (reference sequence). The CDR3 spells CASNVGNSPLHF. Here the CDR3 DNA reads TGTGCCAGTAATGTTGGGAATTCACCCCTCCACTTT.

The CDR3 DNA reads as TGTGCCAGCAGCTTAGGTTGGGCAGGGGAATTGGGCTACACCTTC. It yields the protein CASSLGWAGELGYTF. V and J are TRBV7-9 and TRBJ1-2, with a tentative D call TRBD1 (6 bases). Trimming removed 1 base at V and 8 bases at J, with 17 bases between. CDR3 length: 15 residues. Germline CDR1 and CDR2: SEHNR and FQNEAQ (reference sequence).

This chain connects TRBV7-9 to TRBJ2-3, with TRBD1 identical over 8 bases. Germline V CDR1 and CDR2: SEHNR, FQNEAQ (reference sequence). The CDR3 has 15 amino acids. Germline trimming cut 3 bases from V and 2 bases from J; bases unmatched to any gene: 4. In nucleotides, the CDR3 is TGTGCCAGCAGCTTCTTGGGACAGGCCACAGATACGCAGTATTTT. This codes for CASSFLGQATDTQYF.

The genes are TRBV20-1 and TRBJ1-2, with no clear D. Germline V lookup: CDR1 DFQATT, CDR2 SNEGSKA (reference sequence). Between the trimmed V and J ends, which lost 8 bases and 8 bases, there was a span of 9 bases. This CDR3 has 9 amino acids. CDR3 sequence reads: CSPFAGYTF. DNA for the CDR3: TGCAGTCCTTTTGCGGGCTACACCTTC.

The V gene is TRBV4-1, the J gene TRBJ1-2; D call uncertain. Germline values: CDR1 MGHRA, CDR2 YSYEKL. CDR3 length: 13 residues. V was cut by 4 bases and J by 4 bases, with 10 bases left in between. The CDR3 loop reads CASSPTPSYGYTF. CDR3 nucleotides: TGCGCCAGCAGCCCAACACCCTCCTATGGCTACACCTTC.

CDR3 sequence reads: CASSGGTGLGSPLHF. The DNA of the CDR3 is TGTGCCAGCAGCGGAGGGACAGGGCTAGGCTCACCCCTCCACTTT. This rearrangement joins TRBV9 to TRBJ1-6; 9 bases align to TRBD1. Per germline, CDR1 SGDLS and CDR2 YYNGEE. Losses at the gene ends were 3 bases for V and 10 bases for J; bases not matched to a gene: 8. This CDR3 region has 15 residues.

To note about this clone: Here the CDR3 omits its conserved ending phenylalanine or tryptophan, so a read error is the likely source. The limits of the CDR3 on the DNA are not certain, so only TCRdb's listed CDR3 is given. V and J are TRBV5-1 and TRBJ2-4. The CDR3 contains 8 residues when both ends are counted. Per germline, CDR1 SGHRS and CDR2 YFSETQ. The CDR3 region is CASSFMQR.

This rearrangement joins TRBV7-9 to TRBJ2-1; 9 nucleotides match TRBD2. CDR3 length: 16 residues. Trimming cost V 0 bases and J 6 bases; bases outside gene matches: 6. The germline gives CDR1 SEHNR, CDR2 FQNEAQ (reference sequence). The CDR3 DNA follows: TGTGCCAGCAGCTTAGCAGGGGCGGGGGGGCCCAATGAGCAGTTCTTC. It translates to CASSLAGAGGPNEQFF.

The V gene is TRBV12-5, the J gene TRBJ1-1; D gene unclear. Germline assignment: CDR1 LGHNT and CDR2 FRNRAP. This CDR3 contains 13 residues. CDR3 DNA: TGTGCCCTGTCGGCGGGCAGGAACACTGAAGCTTTCTTT. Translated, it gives CALSAGRNTEAFF.

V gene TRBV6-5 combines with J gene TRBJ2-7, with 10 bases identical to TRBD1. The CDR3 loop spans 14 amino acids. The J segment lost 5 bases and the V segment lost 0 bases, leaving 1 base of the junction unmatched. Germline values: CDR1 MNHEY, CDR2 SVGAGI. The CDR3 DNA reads TGTGCCAGCAGTTACTCGGGGACAGGGGACGAGCAGTACTTC. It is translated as CASSYSGTGDEQYF.

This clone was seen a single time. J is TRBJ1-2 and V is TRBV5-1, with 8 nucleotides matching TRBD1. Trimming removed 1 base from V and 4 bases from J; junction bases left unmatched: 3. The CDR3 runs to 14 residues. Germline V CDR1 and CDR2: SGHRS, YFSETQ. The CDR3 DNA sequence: TGCGCCAGCAGCTTGCCGGACAGGGCCTATGGCTACACCTTC. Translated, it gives CASSLPDRAYGYTF.

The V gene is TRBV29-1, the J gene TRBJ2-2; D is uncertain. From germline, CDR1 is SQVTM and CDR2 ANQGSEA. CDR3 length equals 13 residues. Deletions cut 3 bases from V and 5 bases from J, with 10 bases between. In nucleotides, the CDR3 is TGCAGCGTTGAGAAGAGAGAAACCGGGGAGCTGTTTTTT. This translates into CSVEKRETGELFF.

The CDR3 DNA is TGTGCCAGCTCCCCTTCAAGCTCCTACGAGCAGTACTTC. Its protein is CASSPSSSYEQYF. The gene calls are TRBV18 and TRBJ2-7; D gene uncertain. V lost 6 bases, J lost 0 bases, and 9 bases lay in between. Germline V gene sequence: CDR1 KGHSH, CDR2 LQKENI. There are 13 residues in the CDR3.

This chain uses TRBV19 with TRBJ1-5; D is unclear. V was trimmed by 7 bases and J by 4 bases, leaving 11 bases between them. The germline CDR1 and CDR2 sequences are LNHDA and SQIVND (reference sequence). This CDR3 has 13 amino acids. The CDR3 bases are TGTGCCAGTACCCTGCGGGCTAATCAGCCCCAGCATTTT. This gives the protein CASTLRANQPQHF.

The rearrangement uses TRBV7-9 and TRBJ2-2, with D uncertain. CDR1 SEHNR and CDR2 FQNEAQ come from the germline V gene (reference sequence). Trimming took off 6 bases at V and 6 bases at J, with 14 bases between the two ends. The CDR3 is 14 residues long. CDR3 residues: CASSSTDGAGELFF. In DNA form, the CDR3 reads TGTGCCAGCAGTTCCACCGATGGGGCCGGGGAGCTGTTTTTT.

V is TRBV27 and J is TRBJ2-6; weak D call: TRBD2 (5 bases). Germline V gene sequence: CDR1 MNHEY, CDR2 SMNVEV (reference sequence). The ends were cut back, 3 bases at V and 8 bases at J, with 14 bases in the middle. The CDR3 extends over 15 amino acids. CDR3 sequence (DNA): TGTGCCAGCAGTTTTTTTCGTCCGGGGACCAACGTCCTGACTTTC. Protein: CASSFFRPGTNVLTF.

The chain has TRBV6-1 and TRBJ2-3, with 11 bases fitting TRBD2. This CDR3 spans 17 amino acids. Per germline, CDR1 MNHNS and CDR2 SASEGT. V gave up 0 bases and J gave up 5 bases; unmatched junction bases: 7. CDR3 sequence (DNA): TGTGCCAGCAGTGAAGCTGGGTTCACTAGCGGGGGAGATACGCAGTATTTT. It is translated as CASSEAGFTSGGDTQYF.